Below, 25 T cell receptor beta chains from the same sample are listed, as sequenced in a study of blood T cell repertoires in COVID-19. Repertoires were generated with immunoSEQ multiplex PCR, while TCRdb's copy carries only in-frame clones and drops some. The table lists 170,000 or so clones, around 83% of them singletons. The sequenced sample was peripheral blood. The receptors were gathered from a human donor in a cohort sampled during active COVID-19.

The chain uses TRBV12-3 or TRBV12-4 and TRBJ1-2; D is unresolved. The CDR3 covers 12 residues. The V end was cut by 4 bases, the J end by 5 bases, with 8 bases between. CDR3 in DNA: TGTGCCAGCAGTTCGGGGTTTTATGGCTACACCTTC. Protein sequence: CASSSGFYGYTF.

The gene calls are TRBV11-2 and TRBJ1-1, with 8 nucleotides matching TRBD1. The CDR3 is made up of 16 amino acids. Germline-derived CDR1 and CDR2 are SGHAT and FQNNGV. Unmatched junction bases numbered 15, after V lost 6 bases and J lost 6 bases. This chain's CDR3 is CASRPFFGTGGAEAFF. CDR3 sequence (DNA): TGTGCCAGCAGACCATTTTTCGGGACAGGCGGGGCTGAAGCTTTCTTT.

The chain has TRBV7-2 and TRBJ1-1; 7 bases map to TRBD1. The V and J ends lost 2 bases and 3 bases, in that order; junction bases with no gene match: 6. Germline V lookup: CDR1 SGHTA, CDR2 FQGNSA. This CDR3 comprises 15 residues. The CDR3: CASSLRPRGDTEAFF. The CDR3 coding sequence is TGTGCCAGCAGCTTACGTCCCAGGGGGGACACTGAAGCTTTCTTT.

The chain has TRBV2 and TRBJ2-7; 8 bases are shared with TRBD1. The germline gives CDR1 SNHLY, CDR2 FYNNEI. Trimming cost V 6 bases and J 0 bases; bases outside gene matches: 4. The CDR3 length is 14 residues. CDR3 protein: CASRARGHSYEQYF. CDR3 in DNA: TGTGCCAGCAGGGCCAGGGGGCACTCCTACGAGCAGTACTTC.

The V gene is TRBV9, the J gene TRBJ1-5; possible D gene TRBD1, 6 bases. This CDR3 contains 15 residues. Trimming stripped 4 bases from V and 5 bases from J, with 16 bases between. The germline gives CDR1 SGDLS, CDR2 YYNGEE. The CDR3 loop reads CASSPRGGVHQPQHF. CDR3 bases: TGTGCCAGCAGCCCGAGGGGGGGCGTTCATCAGCCCCAGCATTTT.

The chain's CDR3 is CASSPGTGSEQPQHF. The CDR3 coding sequence is TGTGCCAGCAGCCCCGGGACAGGGTCGGAGCAGCCCCAGCATTTT. The chain uses TRBV6-2 or TRBV6-3 and TRBJ1-5; 9 bases are a match to TRBD1. The CDR3 totals 15 residues. After removal of 6 bases from V and 7 bases from J, the junction contained 10 bases not matched to a gene. Germline lookup yields CDR1 MNHEY and CDR2 SVGEGT.

The rearrangement uses TRBV7-2 and TRBJ2-7, with TRBD2 matching 7 bases. CDR1 is SGHTA, CDR2 FQGNSA, per germline. Trimming took 5 bases from V and 0 from J; bases not matched to a gene: 7. This CDR3 spans 15 amino acids. The CDR3 sequence: CASSDQLASSYEQYF. The CDR3 DNA is TGTGCCAGCAGCGATCAACTAGCGAGCTCCTACGAGCAGTACTTC. Looking up the rest from reference TRBV7-2 and TRBJ2-7 gives the full variable domain: GAGVSQSPSNKVTEKGKDVELRCDPISGHTALYWYRQSLGQGLEFLIYFQGNSAPDKSGLPSDRFSAERTGGSVSTLTIQRTQQEDSAVYLCASSDQLASSYEQYFGPGTRLTVT.

The V call is TRBV5-1, the J call TRBJ2-7, with D possibly TRBD1 on 6 matching bases. CDR1 SGHRS and CDR2 YFSETQ come from the germline V gene. The V end was cut by 0 bases, the J end by 5 bases, with 15 bases between. The CDR3 spans 15 residues. The CDR3 bases are TGCGCCAGCAGCTTGGTAGGGCAGGGGAACGACGAGCAGTACTTC. Its protein is CASSLVGQGNDEQYF.

The chain carries TRBV6-5 and TRBJ1-1, with D maybe TRBD1 (5 bases). This CDR3 has 14 amino acids. Germline V CDR1 and CDR2: MNHEY, SVGAGI. Deletions cut 0 bases from V and 4 bases from J, with 9 bases between. The CDR3 is CASSYSPRATEAFF. The CDR3 nucleotides read TGTGCCAGCAGTTACTCACCCAGGGCCACTGAAGCTTTCTTT.

J is TRBJ1-4 and V is TRBV7-2; 10 nucleotides line up with TRBD1. The V gene end was trimmed by 6 bases and the J gene end by 2 bases; junction bases not matched to a gene: 6. The germline CDR1 and CDR2 sequences are SGHTA and FQGNSA. This CDR3 contains 16 residues. The DNA of the CDR3 is TGTGCCAGCAGTAGACAGGGGGCGCTTACTAATGAAAAACTGTTTTTT. It is translated as CASSRQGALTNEKLFF.

V and J are TRBV28 and TRBJ2-7; 11 bases match TRBD1. Germline V gene data show CDR1 as MDHEN and CDR2 as SYDVKM. The CDR3 has 15 amino acids. The J segment lost 5 bases and the V segment lost 5 bases, leaving 8 bases of the junction unmatched. The CDR3 nucleotides are TGTGCCAGCAGTGGGGGGGGACAGGGGGTCCACGAGCAGTACTTC. Protein product: CASSGGGQGVHEQYF.

The chain has TRBV29-1 and TRBJ2-7, with 7 bases matching TRBD2. CDR1 is SQVTM, CDR2 ANQGSEA, per germline. Trimming removed 4 bases from V and 3 bases from J; junction bases left unmatched: 0. The CDR3 has 11 residues. CDR3 sequence reads: CSVGDYYEQYF. CDR3 bases: TGCAGCGTTGGGGACTACTACGAGCAGTACTTC.

This clone was detected only a few times. The rearrangement uses TRBV3-1 (or the pseudogene TRBV3-2) and TRBJ2-7; D remains unclear. This CDR3 is 13 amino acids long. The V and J ends lost 0 bases and 7 bases respectively, with 10 bases between them. Germline-derived CDR1 and CDR2 are LGHDT and YNNKEL (reference sequence). The CDR3 loop reads CASSQDRLREQYF. The DNA for the CDR3 is TGTGCCAGCAGCCAAGATCGTTTGCGGGAGCAGTACTTC.

This clone appeared many times. CDR3 DNA: TGTGCCACCAGCGGACAGGGACAAGAGACCCAGTACTTC. Translation gives CATSGQGQETQYF. The V and J genes are TRBV15 and TRBJ2-5; TRBD1 aligns across 8 bases. Germline V CDR1 and CDR2: LNHNV, YYDKDF (reference sequence). Germline trimming cut 5 bases from V and 2 bases from J; bases unmatched to any gene: 1. The CDR3 length is 13 residues. Using reference TRBV15 and TRBJ2-5 for the parts outside the CDR3, the full variable domain is DAMVIQNPRYQVTQFGKPVTLSCSQTLNHNVMYWYQQKSSQAPKLLFHYYDKDFNNEADTPDNFQSRRPNTSFCFLDIRSPGLGDTAMYLCATSGQGQETQYFGPGTRLLVL.

The chain employs TRBV6-4 and TRBJ1-1; D is ambiguous. Germline loops: CDR1 MRHNA, CDR2 SNTAGT. Trimming shortened V by 4 bases and J by 3 bases, and 9 bases separated the two germline ends. The CDR3 length is 13 residues. This CDR3 reads CASSVRRDTEAFF. The DNA of the CDR3 is TGTGCCAGCAGTGTGAGGAGGGACACTGAAGCTTTCTTT.

This rearrangement joins TRBV7-2 to TRBJ1-2, with TRBD1 matching 9 bases. The CDR3 is 13 amino acids. With V trimmed by 7 bases and J by 8 bases, 8 bases remained unmatched. CDR1 and CDR2 from the germline V gene are SGHTA and FQGNSA. This CDR3 reads CASTRDRADGYTF. The CDR3 DNA sequence: TGTGCCAGCACCCGGGACAGGGCGGACGGCTACACCTTC.

This clone occurred once. V gene TRBV6-5 combines with J gene TRBJ2-1; 14 bases are shared with TRBD2. There are 16 residues in the CDR3. CDR1 is MNHEY and CDR2 is SVGAGI in the germline V gene. After removal of 4 bases from V and 7 bases from J, the junction contained 6 bases not matched to a gene. CDR3 nucleotide sequence: TGTGCCAGCAGTTCCGGGACTAGCGGGAGTCTGAATGAGCAGTTCTTC. Translation gives CASSSGTSGSLNEQFF.

Concerning this clone itself: In the same sample, other DNA sequences code for this CDR3. This sequence joins TRBV7-2 and TRBJ2-5; the D gene is possibly TRBD1 (6 bases). Germline V CDR1 and CDR2: SGHTA, FQGNSA. V was cut by 5 bases and J by 4 bases, with 11 bases left in between. The CDR3 loop spans 13 amino acids. This chain's CDR3 is CASSPQGRETQYF. DNA of the CDR3: TGTGCCAGCAGCCCACAGGGACGAGAGACCCAGTACTTC.

This chain's CDR3 is CASSDHLGAQETQYF. CDR3 bases: TGTGCCAGCAGTGATCATTTGGGGGCCCAAGAGACCCAGTACTTC. This sequence joins TRBV25-1 and TRBJ2-5; a weak D match, TRBD1 (6 bases). V was shortened by 3 bases and J by 1 base, with 12 bases between the two germline ends. This CDR3 contains 15 residues. In germline, CDR1 is MGHDK, CDR2 SYGVNS.

The V call is TRBV29-1, the J call TRBJ2-3, with 7 bases matching TRBD1. CDR1 and CDR2 from the germline V gene are SQVTM and ANQGSEA. The CDR3 runs to 12 residues. With V trimmed by 4 bases and J by 3 bases, 1 base remained unmatched. The CDR3: CSVVQGTDTQYF. CDR3 DNA sequence: TGCAGCGTTGTACAGGGGACAGATACGCAGTATTTT.

The chain uses TRBV28 and TRBJ2-7; 9 bases agree with TRBD2. From germline, CDR1 is MDHEN and CDR2 SYDVKM. The CDR3 has 15 residues. Trimming at V came to 7 bases and at J to 0 bases, leaving 7 bases not matched to a gene. CDR3 in amino acids: CASTPGSGSSYEQYF. The CDR3 region has the DNA TGTGCCAGCACCCCAGGTAGCGGGAGCTCCTACGAGCAGTACTTC.

The chain employs TRBV4-3 and TRBJ1-4, with D perhaps TRBD1 (5 bases). The CDR3 covers 15 residues. Germline CDR1 reads LGHNA; CDR2 reads YSLEER. V dropped 7 bases and J dropped 2 bases, with 14 bases sitting between them. The CDR3 DNA reads as TGCGCCAGCACCGCGGGCGGGGGGACTAATGAAAAACTGTTTTTT. As protein: CASTAGGGTNEKLFF.

CDR3 in amino acids: CATSSRGYEQYF. The CDR3 DNA follows: TGTGCCACCAGCTCACGGGGCTACGAGCAGTACTTC. The J gene is TRBJ2-7, the V gene TRBV15; D might be TRBD2 (5 bases). Germline assignment: CDR1 LNHNV and CDR2 YYDKDF (reference sequence). The CDR3 has 12 residues. V was clipped by 5 bases and J by 3 bases, with 8 bases between them.

This chain joins TRBV19 and TRBJ1-5, with TRBD1 identical over 7 bases. Germline V CDR1 and CDR2: LNHDA, SQIVND (reference sequence). The V and J ends lost 7 bases and 2 bases, in that order; junction bases with no gene match: 2. CDR3 length equals 13 residues. The CDR3 nucleotides read TGTGCCAGTAAGGACAGGCGCAATCAGCCCCAGCATTTT. It encodes CASKDRRNQPQHF. Looking up the rest from reference TRBV19 and TRBJ1-5 gives the full variable domain: DGGITQSPKYLFRKEGQNVTLSCEQNLNHDAMYWYRQDPGQGLRLIYYSQIVNDFQKGDIAEGYSVSREKKESFPLTVTSAQKNPTAFYLCASKDRRNQPQHFGDGTRLSIL.

This chain connects TRBV9 to TRBJ2-3; 16 bases agree with TRBD2. V was clipped by 3 bases and J by 2 bases; unmatched bases: 6. Germline V gene sequence: CDR1 SGDLS, CDR2 YYNGEE. CDR3 length equals 18 residues. CDR3 residues: CASSAPGTSGGDTDTQYF. The CDR3 DNA sequence: TGTGCCAGCAGCGCCCCAGGGACTAGCGGGGGGGACACAGATACGCAGTATTTT.